This T cell receptor beta chain comes out of a study of T cells in Graves' hyperthyroidism and ophthalmopathy. Overall study context: Peripheral blood was secured at the point of initial diagnosis, before any treatment. The study, taken as a whole, reports: Most clonotypes expanded in the thyroid (above 0.001) were also present in blood.

Any patient presenting with uncontrolled infection, other autoimmune disease, pregnancy or lactation was left out. This sample holds PBMCs from around 9.9 ml fresh peripheral blood. Amplified TCR beta CDR3 regions came from RNA transcripts. With the HTBI primer set, the TCR CDR3 went through a first round of RT-PCR. TCRdb reprocessed the multiplex PCR reads with MiXCR, giving one entry per CDR3 protein. The sample lists 300,000 to 350,000 distinct CDR3 sequences, less than 20% occurring once. The CDR3 runs to 13 residues. The germline V gene has CDR1 MNHEY and CDR2 SMNVEV (reference sequence). Trimming cost V 5 bases and J 9 bases, with 11 bases left between them. This clonotype was observed many times. The antigen is not known.

Material for sequencing was blood. The gene calls are TRBV27 and TRBJ1-6; D is possibly TRBD1 (5 bases). The clonotype originates from a woman between 35 and 50 years old with Graves' ophthalmopathy. CDR3 bases: TGTGCCAGCAGTCCGACAGTCGTTTCACCCCTCCACTTT. Translation: CASSPTVVSPLHF.